This record concerns one T cell receptor beta chain sequence. The data were obtained in a study of blood T cell repertoires in COVID-19. As for the study in general: There were acute and convalescent COVID-19 samples, and they came from the United States, Italy and Spain. T cells, B-cell-depleted T cells, or PBMCs supplied cDNA or gDNA.

The CDR3 extends over 15 amino acids. CDR1 and CDR2 (germline): SGHRS, YFSETQ. V shed 0 bases and J shed 0 bases, with 10 bases lying between them. Original processing notes: Estimated nucleated cell counts came from reference gene primer amplification. Generated by immunoSEQ multiplex PCR, the TCRdb table keeps only in-frame clones and is missing some. Clonal size and the V and J genes are those of that table, whereas D and trimming came from the DNA. The sample consists of 300,000 or so clones, 70% to 90% of them appearing once. The source is a woman aged 50 to 60 who had recovered from COVID-19. Input material: peripheral blood. The J gene is TRBJ2-7, the V gene TRBV5-1, with D perhaps TRBD2 (5 bases). The DNA for the CDR3 is TGCGCCAGCAGCTTGGGGGTAAGCGGCTCCTACGAGCAGTACTTC. This encodes CASSLGVSGSYEQYF.